This entry is about one TCR beta chain. Its antigen is not known. The data belong to a study of shared clonotypes between healthy human individuals. Study context: Contributing individuals were two females and a few males aged 18 to 49. Researchers assigned three CD4 naive, three CD4 memory, two CD8 naive and one CD8 memory plate to each donor.

Clones were sequenced by immunoSEQ multiplex PCR, and TCRdb holds only the in-frame ones, with some missing. The data hold millions of clones, with over 85% observed a single time. Study results and limitations: A generally larger estimated richness was seen in naive subsets than in memory subsets.

What was sequenced was naive CD4+ T cells sorted from blood. Subset: CD45RA+ positively selected. The receptor's source is a man between 18 and 29 years old in good health.

The CDR3 coding sequence is TGTGCCAGCAGCCCCGACAGAGGTCCTATCCACGAGCAGTACTTC. It encodes CASSPDRGPIHEQYF. This chain links TRBV7-6 with TRBJ2-7; D may be TRBD1 (5 bases). V lost 5 bases to trimming and J lost 5 bases, with 19 bases between them. CDR1 SGHVS and CDR2 FNYEAQ come from the germline V gene. The CDR3 length is 15 residues. The whole variable domain, filled in from reference TRBV7-6 and TRBJ2-7, reads GAGVSQSPRYKVTKRGQDVALRCDPISGHVSLYWYRQALGQGPEFLTYFNYEAQQDKSGLPNDRFSAERPEGSISTLTIQRTEQRDSAMYRCASSPDRGPIHEQYFGPGTRLTVT.